The 23 T cell receptor beta chains below all came from one sample that was sequenced in a study of blood T cell repertoires in COVID-19 (dated by TCRdb to about 2020). The method was the immunoSEQ multiplex PCR assay. TCRdb provides this immuneACCESS table in a form limited to in-frame rearrangements. Some clones are lacking; in checked studies, under half of them reflect an unresolved V gene, and why the rest are absent is not known. This sample holds approximately 250,000 clones; roughly 91% were observed only once. The top ten hold approximately 4.1% of the sample. The sample comprised PBMCs or T cells enriched from blood (not recorded which). The receptor set was obtained from a woman in her twenties or thirties who had recovered from COVID-19.

The chain couples TRBV4-1 to TRBJ2-3, with 12 bases aligning to TRBD2. The V segment lost 0 bases and the J segment 4 bases; nucleotides outside the gene matches: 2. Germline V gene data show CDR1 as MGHRA and CDR2 as YSYEKL. This CDR3 comprises 16 residues. In DNA, the CDR3 is TGCGCCAGCAGCCAAGAACTAGCGGGAGGTTCAGATACGCAGTATTTT. Encoded protein: CASSQELAGGSDTQYF.

The V call is TRBV27, the J call TRBJ1-2; possible D gene TRBD1, 6 bases. The CDR3 is 17 residues long. CDR1 is MNHEY and CDR2 is SMNVEV in the germline V gene (reference sequence). V was trimmed by 0 bases and J by 3 bases, leaving 17 bases between them. The CDR3 coding sequence is TGTGCCAGCAGTTTATCGGGCCAGAGGGGGGGCCACTATGGCTACACCTTC. Its translation is CASSLSGQRGGHYGYTF.

The CDR3 sequence is CASSRSSGGFYEQYF. In DNA, the CDR3 is TGTGCCAGCAGTCGATCTAGCGGTGGATTCTACGAGCAGTACTTC. This chain uses TRBV6-6 with TRBJ2-7, with 7 bases fitting TRBD2. The CDR3 extends over 15 amino acids. Unmatched junction bases numbered 10, after V lost 5 bases and J lost 3 bases. CDR1 is MNHNY, CDR2 SVGAGI, per germline (reference sequence).

This clone was observed a single time. The chain carries TRBV7-9 and TRBJ1-2, with 8 bases identical to TRBD1. Germline CDR1 and CDR2: SEHNR and FQNEAQ (reference sequence). V shed 4 bases, J shed 6 bases, and the junction held 4 bases outside the gene matches. This CDR3 has 13 amino acids. The CDR3 bases are TGTGCCAGCAGCTCGTCAGGGGGCGATGGCTACACCTTC. Translation gives CASSSSGGDGYTF.

The rearrangement joins TRBV5-1 to TRBJ1-1; D is possibly TRBD1 (5 bases). Germline-derived CDR1 and CDR2 are SGHRS and YFSETQ. The CDR3 is made up of 13 amino acids. V was cut by 0 bases and J by 7 bases, with 10 bases left in between. This chain's CDR3 is CASSLASRGEAFF. Written as DNA, the CDR3 is TGCGCCAGCAGCTTGGCCAGTAGGGGTGAAGCTTTCTTT.

The chain links TRBV7-9 to TRBJ2-7, with 13 bases lining up with TRBD2. This CDR3 has 14 residues. Germline V gene data show CDR1 as SEHNR and CDR2 as FQNEAQ (reference sequence). The junction had 3 bases not matched to a gene; V was cut back by 5 bases and J by 5 bases. The CDR3 DNA sequence: TGTGCCAGCAGCCCGGGACTAGCGGGGCACGAGCAGTACTTC. It translates to CASSPGLAGHEQYF. Filled out from reference TRBV7-9 and TRBJ2-7, the complete variable domain reads DTGVSQNPRHKITKRGQNVTFRCDPISEHNRLYWYRQTLGQGPEFLTYFQNEAQLEKSRLLSDRFSAERPKGSFSTLEIQRTEQGDSAMYLCASSPGLAGHEQYFGPGTRLTVT.

This chain links TRBV7-9 with TRBJ1-1, with D perhaps matching TRBD1 (6 bases). V was trimmed by 4 bases and J by 1 base, leaving 10 bases between them. The CDR3 covers 14 residues. Germline values: CDR1 SEHNR, CDR2 FQNEAQ (reference sequence). In DNA, the CDR3 is TGTGCCAGCAGCTCGACGACAGGGAACACTGAAGCTTTCTTT. This gives the protein CASSSTTGNTEAFF.

This clone is a singleton in its sample. V usage is TRBV28 and J usage is TRBJ2-7, with TRBD2 matching over 13 bases. Germline lookup yields CDR1 MDHEN and CDR2 SYDVKM. The ends lost 4 bases at V and 1 base at J; junction bases unmatched: 7. The CDR3 is 17 amino acids. The CDR3 DNA reads TGTGCCAGCAGTTCCGCGGGACTAGCGGGACGGTCCTACGAGCAGTACTTC. Translating gives CASSSAGLAGRSYEQYF.

J is TRBJ2-1 and V is TRBV11-2; D is possibly TRBD2 (6 bases). Germline lookup yields CDR1 SGHAT and CDR2 FQNNGV. This CDR3 has 16 residues. V lost 5 bases and J lost 8, with 22 bases in between. In nucleotides, the CDR3 is TGTGCCAGCAGCGATCCCCGCCGGACTATTTTGCATGAGCAGTTCTTC. Its translation is CASSDPRRTILHEQFF.

The chain recombines TRBV7-3 with TRBJ2-2; the match to TRBD2 covers 8 bases. Germline trimming cut 5 bases from V and 6 bases from J; bases unmatched to any gene: 8. The germline V gene has CDR1 SGHTA and CDR2 FQGTGA. The CDR3 runs to 15 residues. The CDR3 DNA sequence: TGTGCCAGCAGCAACCGAGCGGGAGACCCCGGGGAGCTGTTTTTT. Protein sequence: CASSNRAGDPGELFF.

This chain connects TRBV7-9 to TRBJ1-1; a weak D match, TRBD1 (5 bases). The V gene lost 1 base and the J gene lost 3 bases, with 15 bases spanning the gap. CDR1 and CDR2 (germline): SEHNR, FQNEAQ (reference sequence). There are 16 residues in the CDR3. The CDR3 spells CASSLGEGRVYTEAFF. CDR3 DNA sequence: TGTGCCAGCAGCTTAGGGGAGGGCAGGGTGTACACTGAAGCTTTCTTT.

The gene calls are TRBV6-5 and TRBJ2-2, with 7 bases matching TRBD1. Looked up from germline, CDR1 is MNHEY and CDR2 is SVGAGI. The V gene end was trimmed by 6 bases and the J gene end by 4 bases; junction bases not matched to a gene: 5. The CDR3 sequence is 14 residues long. The chain's CDR3 is CASSRDRSTGELFF. The CDR3 bases are TGTGCCAGCAGCCGGGACAGATCCACCGGGGAGCTGTTTTTT.

The gene calls are TRBV19 and TRBJ2-1; 8 nucleotides match TRBD1. Per germline, CDR1 LNHDA and CDR2 SQIVND (reference sequence). V lost 4 bases, J lost 0 bases, and 2 bases stayed unmatched. CDR3 length: 15 amino acids. The CDR3 is CASSKQGDSYNEQFF. The CDR3 coding sequence is TGTGCCAGTAGTAAACAGGGGGACTCCTACAATGAGCAGTTCTTC.

The chain has TRBV6-6 and TRBJ2-7, with 12 nucleotides matching TRBD2. CDR1 and CDR2 (germline): MNHNY, SVGAGI (reference sequence). Trimming cost V 5 bases and J 5 bases; bases outside gene matches: 13. This CDR3 has 17 residues. The DNA for the CDR3 is TGTGCCAGCAGTCCGAAGACTAGCGGGAGTATCGGCAACGAGCAGTACTTC. Translated: CASSPKTSGSIGNEQYF.

J is TRBJ2-1 and V is TRBV5-1; D unclear. Trimming removed 5 bases from V and 3 bases from J, with 12 bases in between. CDR1 is SGHRS and CDR2 is YFSETQ in the germline V gene. The CDR3 sequence is 14 residues long. CDR3 in amino acids: CASSLSSYYNEQFF. In DNA, the CDR3 is TGCGCCAGCAGTCTAAGCTCGTACTACAATGAGCAGTTCTTC.

This clone was seen a single time. This chain links TRBV6-5 with TRBJ1-1; tentatively, D is TRBD1 (5 bases). V gave up 5 bases and J gave up 3 bases, with 16 bases separating them. This CDR3 is built from 15 residues. CDR1 MNHEY and CDR2 SVGAGI come from the germline V gene. The CDR3 protein is CASSRQLRSDTEAFF. The CDR3 DNA reads TGTGCCAGCAGTCGACAGCTCCGGTCTGACACTGAAGCTTTCTTT.

This rearrangement joins TRBV7-8 to TRBJ2-1, with 8 positions matching TRBD2. CDR1 SGHVS and CDR2 FQNEAQ come from the germline V gene. The CDR3 extends over 16 amino acids. V was clipped by 5 bases and J by 3 bases; unmatched bases: 9. Written as DNA, the CDR3 is TGTGCCAGCAGCGAGGGGAGCGGGAGATTCTACAATGAGCAGTTCTTC. Translating gives CASSEGSGRFYNEQFF. The full variable domain, with the rest looked up from reference TRBV7-8 and TRBJ2-1, is GAGVSQSPRYKVAKRGQDVALRCDPISGHVSLFWYQQALGQGPEFLTYFQNEAQLDKSGLPSDRFFAERPEGSVSTLKIQRTQQEDSAVYLCASSEGSGRFYNEQFFGPGTRLTVL.

The chain recombines TRBV29-1 with TRBJ2-1; 8 nucleotides align to TRBD2. CDR1 SQVTM and CDR2 ANQGSEA come from the germline V gene. The CDR3 loop spans 13 amino acids. After removal of 7 bases from V and 4 bases from J, the junction contained 6 bases not matched to a gene. The CDR3 DNA follows: TGCAGCGGGGTCCAGCGGGGGTACAATGAGCAGTTCTTC. Residues: CSGVQRGYNEQFF.

The chain couples TRBV9 to TRBJ1-3; no definite D call. Germline values: CDR1 SGDLS, CDR2 YYNGEE. Deletions cut 5 bases from V and 1 base from J, with 10 bases between. The CDR3 is made up of 14 amino acids. The CDR3 is CASSNGLSGNTIYF. Written as DNA, the CDR3 is TGTGCCAGCAGTAACGGGTTATCTGGAAACACCATATATTTT.

The chain recombines TRBV4-1 with TRBJ2-7; 7 bases align to TRBD1. With V trimmed by 0 bases and J by 3 bases, 2 bases remained unmatched. Germline V gene data show CDR1 as MGHRA and CDR2 as YSYEKL. The CDR3 is made up of 14 amino acids. CDR3 amino acids: CASSQEGTVYEQYF. The CDR3 coding sequence is TGCGCCAGCAGCCAAGAGGGGACAGTCTACGAGCAGTACTTC.

This clone was seen just once. The J gene is TRBJ2-2, the V gene TRBV7-3, with D possibly matching TRBD1 (6 bases). Germline V gene lookup returns CDR1 SGHTA and CDR2 FQGTGA. CDR3 length: 13 amino acids. V lost 6 bases and J lost 5, with 10 bases in between. DNA of the CDR3: TGTGCCAGCAGTGGACAGCAGACCGGGGAGCTGTTTTTT. Translation: CASSGQQTGELFF. The variable domain in full, completed from reference TRBV7-3 and TRBJ2-2, reads GAGVSQTPSNKVTEKGKYVELRCDPISGHTALYWYRQSLGQGPEFLIYFQGTGAADDSGLPNDRFFAVRPEGSVSTLKIQRTERGDSAVYLCASSGQQTGELFFGEGSRLTVL.

The genes are TRBV4-2 and TRBJ2-3, with D possibly matching TRBD1 (6 bases). The CDR3 runs to 14 residues. Trimming removed 0 bases at V and 4 bases at J, with 8 bases between. Germline CDR1 and CDR2: LGHNA and YNFKEQ. The CDR3 sequence is CASSQEYRADTQYF. CDR3 coding DNA: TGTGCCAGCAGCCAAGAATACAGGGCAGATACGCAGTATTTT.

This clone has only one observation. V usage is TRBV7-6 and J usage is TRBJ2-2; 7 nucleotides match TRBD1. The junction had 7 bases not matched to a gene; V was cut back by 5 bases and J by 1 base. Germline V gene sequence: CDR1 SGHVS, CDR2 FNYEAQ. The CDR3 runs 16 residues. CDR3 nucleotides: TGTGCCAGCAGCCGAAACGACAGGGTGAACACCGGGGAGCTGTTTTTT. Translation: CASSRNDRVNTGELFF.